Listed here are 6 T cell receptor beta chains from one sample, sequenced in a study of T cells after yellow fever vaccination. TCRdb re-called the 5' RACE reads through MiXCR, storing one row per CDR3 protein. This table holds approximately 330,000 distinct CDR3 sequences, around 13% found once. Here the sequenced sample was CD4+ T cells sorted from PBMCs, taken 15 days after the yellow fever booster vaccination. All receptors derive from a man between 18 and 35 years old who received the YFV17D yellow fever vaccine.

A few counts support this clonotype. The V and J genes are TRBV11-2 and TRBJ2-3, with TRBD2 as a possible D gene (5 bases). The V gene's germline CDR1 is SGHAT and CDR2 FQNNGV. Trimming cost V 8 bases and J 2 bases, with 14 bases left between them. This CDR3 region has 14 residues. CDR3 sequence: CASSRTRNTDTQYF. CDR3 bases: TGTGCCAGCTCTCGGACTCGTAACACAGATACGCAGTATTTT.

This chain links TRBV30 with TRBJ2-3; TRBD1 matches 7 bases. J lost 2 bases, V lost 4 bases, and 6 bases had no gene match. This CDR3 comprises 14 residues. CDR1 is GTSNPN, CDR2 SVGIG, per germline (reference sequence). This chain's CDR3 is CAWMVRGYTDTQYF. The DNA for the CDR3 is TGTGCCTGGATGGTCAGGGGGTACACAGATACGCAGTATTTT.

The table lists this clonotype with a few counts. This rearrangement joins TRBV10-3 to TRBJ2-7, with D perhaps TRBD1 (5 bases). The ends were cut back, 3 bases at V and 4 bases at J, with 13 bases in the middle. Germline values: CDR1 ENHRY, CDR2 SYGVKD. This CDR3 spans 14 amino acids. CDR3 bases: TGTGCCATCAGTGACCATGACAGTATTTACGAGCAGTACGTC. Translating gives CAISDHDSIYEQYV.

This clonotype was detected ten times or more. CDR3 residues: CAWSLGTSGVTDTQYF. The CDR3 DNA reads as TGTGCCTGGAGTTTGGGGACTAGCGGGGTCACAGATACGCAGTATTTT. This chain connects TRBV30 to TRBJ2-3; 13 bases agree with TRBD2. There are 16 residues in the CDR3. Germline CDR1 is GTSNPN and CDR2 is SVGIG (reference sequence). After removal of 2 bases from V and 2 bases from J, the junction contained 4 bases not matched to a gene.

This clonotype was seen only a few times. This chain links TRBV10-3 with TRBJ2-5; a weak D match, TRBD2 (6 bases). The CDR3 extends over 12 amino acids. Between the trimmed V and J ends, which lost 10 bases and 4 bases, there was a span of 13 bases. Germline CDR1 ENHRY, CDR2 SYGVKD. The CDR3 DNA reads TGTGCCACCGGGATGGGGGGAGAGACCCAGTACTTC. It yields the protein CATGMGGETQYF.

V gene TRBV5-1 combines with J gene TRBJ1-4; D perhaps matches TRBD1 (5 bases). V was cut by 0 bases and J by 8 bases, with 14 bases left in between. There are 15 residues in the CDR3. Germline CDR1 and CDR2: SGHRS and YFSETQ. The CDR3 nucleotides are TGCGCCAGCAGCTTGGGAGGGACGGGAGAGGAAAAACTGTTTTTT. This translates into CASSLGGTGEEKLFF.